What follows describes a single TCR beta chain. Per the study methods: How many nucleated cells were present was estimated from reference gene primer amplification. The method was immunoSEQ multiplex PCR; TCRdb's version includes in-frame clones alone and lacks a portion of them. The DNA gave D and trimming, while V, J and clone size come from that table. The sample yields 170,000 or so clones, about 87% seen once. These data belong to a study of blood T cell repertoires in COVID-19. Study information: The United States, Italy and Spain were the sources of the acute and convalescent COVID-19 samples. PBMCs, B-cell-depleted T cells, or T cells were the source of the cDNA or gDNA that made up the material.

The CDR3 spans 11 residues. V was shortened by 5 bases and J by 9 bases, with 10 bases between the two germline ends. The sequencing sample was made of peripheral blood. The rearrangement uses TRBV12-3 or TRBV12-4 and TRBJ1-1; TRBD1 is a possible D gene (6 bases). The origin of this receptor is a woman aged 18-29 years who had recovered from COVID-19. The CDR3 sequence: CASSQTGQAFF. The CDR3, as DNA: TGTGCCAGCAGTCAGACAGGACAAGCTTTCTTT.